Listed below are T cell receptor beta chains from one sample, sequenced in a study of blood T cells in healthy people across ages. Via MiXCR, TCRdb re-called the 5' RACE reads, giving one row per CDR3 protein. The sample yields hundreds of thousands of distinct CDR3 sequences, 58% seen once. Sequenced sample: blood. These receptor sequences come from a man in his thirties or forties in good health. Each CDR3 is given with its conserved first and last residue. The order of the fields is D gene, J gene, clone size, V gene, CDR3 DNA, CDR3 protein. D genes are given only for firm matches. Clone size, where shown, is once, few, many, or a class for clones that have expanded.

>TRBD2|TRBJ2-1|-|TRBV28
TGTGCCAGCAGTTTACTCAGCGGGGGAACCAATGAGCAGTTCTTC
CASSLLSGGTNEQFF
>-|TRBJ2-4|few|TRBV28
TGTGCCAGCAGTTTGGGGGATAGCCCGCAGTACTTC
CASSLGDSPQYF
>TRBD1|TRBJ1-2|-|TRBV5-6
TGTGCCAGCAGCTATGGACAGGATCTCAACTATGGCTACACCTTC
CASSYGQDLNYGYTF
>-|TRBJ2-1|-|TRBV7-9
TGTGCCAGCAGCCCCCGGGACACCCTCCTACAGGGGCAGTTCTTC
CASSPRDTLLQGQFF
>-|TRBJ2-3|-|TRBV6-1
TGTGCCAGCAGCGATAACAGGGTACCAGATACGCAGTATTTT
CASSDNRVPDTQYF
>-|TRBJ1-1|-|TRBV30
TGTGCCTGGAGTAAGAATCCCGACACTGAAGCTTTCTTT
CAWSKNPDTEAFF
>-|TRBJ2-5|-|TRBV21-1
TGTGCCACCCAACGCTCCAGCCAGACCCAGTACTTC
CATQRSSQTQYF
>TRBD1|TRBJ2-7|once|TRBV29-1
TGCAGCGTTGTGGGACAGGGGGCGGGTGAGCAGTACTTC
CSVVGQGAGEQYF
>-|TRBJ2-3|-|TRBV27
TGTGCCAGCAGTTTAAGTATTAGCGGATACACAGATACGCAGTATTTT
CASSLSISGYTDTQYF
>-|TRBJ2-7|-|TRBV20-1
TGCAGTGCGAGGAGAGACAGATCCTACGAGCAGTACTTC
CSARRDRSYEQYF
>-|TRBJ2-7|-|TRBV10-3
TGTGCCATCAGTGATCCGCCAGGGGACGACGAGCAGTACTTC
CAISDPPGDDEQYF
>-|TRBJ2-1|few|TRBV6-2/TRBV6-3
TGTGCCAGCAGTTCTCCCGTTCTAGCCCGTAGCATTGATGAGCAGTTCTTC
CASSSPVLARSIDEQFF
>TRBD1|TRBJ1-1|few|TRBV20-1
TGCAGTGCTAGAGACAGGGGGATGAACACTGAAGCTTTCTTT
CSARDRGMNTEAFF
>TRBD2|TRBJ2-7|few|TRBV29-1
TGCAGCGTTTCCGGGACTAACTACGAGCAGTACTTC
CSVSGTNYEQYF
>-|TRBJ2-1|-|TRBV20-1
TGCAGTGCACCCGATTCAGGTACGGATGAGCAGTTCTTC
CSAPDSGTDEQFF
>-|TRBJ2-1|-|TRBV29-1
TGCAGCGTTGAAGATTCAGGGTCAGGGCTCCGGTTCTTC
CSVEDSGSGLRFF
>-|TRBJ1-4|-|TRBV5-1
TGCGCCAGCAGCTTGGGCGGGAGTGGGAGTGAAAAACTGTTTTTT
CASSLGGSGSEKLFF
>TRBD1|TRBJ2-7|-|TRBV12-3/TRBV12-4
TGTGCCAGCAGTACCACAGGGGGATCCTACGAGCAGTACTTC
CASSTTGGSYEQYF
>-|TRBJ2-5|-|TRBV5-6
TGTGCCAGCAGCTTTGACAGGCGGGGGCAGTACTTC
CASSFDRRGQYF
>TRBD2|TRBJ2-3|-|TRBV5-1
TGCGCCAGCAGCTTGGTAGCGGGAGGATTGGATACGCAGTATTTT
CASSLVAGGLDTQYF
>TRBD2|TRBJ2-1|-|TRBV29-1
TGCAGCGTGGGTAGCGGGGGGCGAGGTGAGCAGTTCTTC
CSVGSGGRGEQFF
>TRBD1|TRBJ2-5|-|TRBV5-8
TGTGCCAGCAGCCATCCGGGACAGCATCGTGGGGAGACCCAGTACTTC
CASSHPGQHRGETQYF
>-|TRBJ2-3|few|TRBV7-2
TGTGCCAGCTGTGCGGACTGGAGCACAGATACGCAGTATTTT
CASCADWSTDTQYF
>-|TRBJ2-7|-|TRBV2
TGTGCCAGCACGCAACAGGACTACGGCGAACAGTACTTC
CASTQQDYGEQYF
>-|TRBJ2-1|-|TRBV9
TGTGCCAGCAGCGTAGAGATAGGAGGAAATGAGCAGTTCTTC
CASSVEIGGNEQFF
>TRBD2|TRBJ2-3|-|TRBV4-1
TGCGCCAGCAGCCAACCGCGGGGGTCAGATACGCAGTATTTT
CASSQPRGSDTQYF
>-|TRBJ2-1|-|TRBV6-5
TGTGCCAGCAGCAGGGGAGACAATGAGCAGTTCTTC
CASSRGDNEQFF
>TRBD2|TRBJ2-5|-|TRBV4-2
TGTGCCAGCAGCGCCAGTCCCACTAGCGGGGGTTATGAAGAGACCCAGTACTTC
CASSASPTSGGYEETQYF
>TRBD2|TRBJ2-1|once|TRBV6-6
TGTGCCAGCAGCCTCCTAGCGGGGACCTACAATGAGCAGTTCTTC
CASSLLAGTYNEQFF
>TRBD1|TRBJ2-1|-|TRBV20-1
TGCTGTGCTAGGCGACAGGGGGACTACAATGAGCAGTTCTTC
CCARRQGDYNEQFF
>-|TRBJ2-7|many|TRBV3-1
TGTGCCAGCAGCCAATCGGGGTACGAGCAGTACTTC
CASSQSGYEQYF
>-|TRBJ2-7|-|TRBV20-1
TGCAGCCTAGGGGGGGTTTACTCCTACGAGCAGTACTTC
CSLGGVYSYEQYF
>-|TRBJ1-2|few|TRBV7-2
TGTGCCAGCAGCTTAGCAATGTGGGGCTACACCTTC
CASSLAMWGYTF
>-|TRBJ1-5|-|TRBV28
TGTGCCAGCGCGACCTTTTCGGGCGTAGATCAGCCCCAGCATTTT
CASATFSGVDQPQHF
>-|TRBJ1-2|once|TRBV6-5
TGTGCCAGCAGTTACCTCACGTCGGGTTCTTATGGCTACACCTTC
CASSYLTSGSYGYTF
>-|TRBJ2-7|-|TRBV6-1
TGTGCCGCCTCGGACACCCTTCTCCTCGAGCAGTACTTC
CAASDTLLLEQYF
>-|TRBJ2-5|once|TRBV5-4
TGTGCCAGCAGCCCCAATAGAGCCCCGATGGAGACCCAGTACTTC
CASSPNRAPMETQYF
>-|TRBJ2-7|-|TRBV20-1
TGCAGTGCTAAGACACCTAGCTCCTACAATGAGCAGTACTTC
CSAKTPSSYNEQYF
>TRBD1|TRBJ2-1|few|TRBV29-1
TGCAGCGTTGGTGTAACAGGGGCTTACAATGAGCAGTTCTTC
CSVGVTGAYNEQFF
>-|TRBJ2-1|-|TRBV7-9
TGTGCCAGCAGCTTAGTGGGAGCCCCCAGCTCCTACAAGGAGCAGTTCTTC
CASSLVGAPSSYKEQFF
>TRBD1|TRBJ2-5|-|TRBV27
TGTGCCAGCAGTCCAGAAGGGACAGGGAGGAAAGAGACCCAGTACTTC
CASSPEGTGRKETQYF
>-|TRBJ2-3|few|TRBV10-3
TGTGCCATCGGGCCGGCATCCGATACGCAGTATTTT
CAIGPASDTQYF
>TRBD2|TRBJ2-3|few|TRBV11-2
TGTGCCAGCGGACGAGCGGGACTAGATACGCAGTATTTT
CASGRAGLDTQYF
>TRBD1|TRBJ2-1|-|TRBV5-8
TGTGCCAGCAGCGTCCGGGACAGGTCCAATGAGCAGTTCTTC
CASSVRDRSNEQFF
>-|TRBJ2-1|few|TRBV5-1
TGCGCCAGCAGCTTGATGGTAGCAGGGAATGAGCAGTTCTTC
CASSLMVAGNEQFF
>-|TRBJ2-7|few|TRBV9
TGTGCCAGCGGCGTAGATCCCCACATCGACTACGAGCAGTACTTC
CASGVDPHIDYEQYF
>TRBD1|TRBJ1-5|-|TRBV20-1
TGCAGTGCTAGTGACGGACAGGGACTTTCGCCCCAGCATTTT
CSASDGQGLSPQHF
>-|TRBJ1-5|-|TRBV7-2
TGTGCCAGCAGCTTAGCGGGAGCCCTCAATCAGCCCCAGCATTTT
CASSLAGALNQPQHF